This TCR beta chain was found in a study of blood T cell repertoires in COVID-19. For the study at large: The origin of the acute and convalescent COVID-19 samples was the United States, Italy and Spain.

The V end was cut by 11 bases, the J end by 0 bases, with 12 bases between. This CDR3 comprises 13 residues. Germline loops: CDR1 SNHLY, CDR2 FYNNEI. The assay was immunoSEQ multiplex PCR, and TCRdb's table has in-frame clones only and misses some. The table has approximately 390,000 clones, 90% seen once. This clone showed up just a few times. The sequenced material came from peripheral blood. This clonotype originated in a man between 18 and 29 years old with active or convalescent COVID-19. The chain uses TRBV2 and TRBJ2-3, with D maybe TRBD1 (6 bases). CDR3 DNA: TGTGCCGGCCACAGGGATAGCACAGATACGCAGTATTTT. It yields the protein CAGHRDSTDTQYF.